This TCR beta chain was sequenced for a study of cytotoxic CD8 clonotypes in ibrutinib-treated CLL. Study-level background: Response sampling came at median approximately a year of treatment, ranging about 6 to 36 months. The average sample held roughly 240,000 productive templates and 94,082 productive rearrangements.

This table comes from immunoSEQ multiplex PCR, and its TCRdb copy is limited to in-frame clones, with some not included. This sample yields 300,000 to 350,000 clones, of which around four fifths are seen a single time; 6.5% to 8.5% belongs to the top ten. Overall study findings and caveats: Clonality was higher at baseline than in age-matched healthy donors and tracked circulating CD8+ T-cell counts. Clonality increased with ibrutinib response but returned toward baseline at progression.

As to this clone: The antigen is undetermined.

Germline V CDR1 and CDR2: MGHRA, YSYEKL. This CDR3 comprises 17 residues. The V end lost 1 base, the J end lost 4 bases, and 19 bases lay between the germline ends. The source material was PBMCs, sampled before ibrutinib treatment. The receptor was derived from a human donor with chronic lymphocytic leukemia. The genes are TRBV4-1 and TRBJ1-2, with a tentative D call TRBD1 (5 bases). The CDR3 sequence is CASSQAERQGLFYGYTF. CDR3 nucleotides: TGCGCCAGCAGCCAAGCTGAGAGGCAGGGATTATTCTATGGCTACACCTTC.